This TCR beta chain derives from a study of post-analysis software for immune sequencing data. Study summary: The patients showed relapsing-remitting, secondary progressive and progressive-relapsing multiple sclerosis courses. Findings and caveats of the study: With F measure, samples from one preparation batch clustered together strongly. Controls showed significantly higher normalized Chao1 diversity than did multiple sclerosis patients.

Unique molecular identifiers were carried by the TCR beta cDNA libraries. The T cell input of roughly 1 to 11 million gave roughly 0.5 million cDNA molecules. From the PCR reads, TCRdb called clonotypes with MiXCR, one entry per CDR3 protein. The sample lists around 770,000 distinct CDR3 sequences, about 43% occurring once. To note about this clonotype: The antigen remains undetermined.

This TCR was recovered from a girl aged 5-17 years with multiple sclerosis. The sample consisted of blood.

CDR3 nucleotides: TGTGCCAGCAGGCCCGCTGGGCAGGGACCCCGCGGGGCTGAAAAACTGTTTTTT. Residues: CASRPAGQGPRGAEKLFF. This chain joins TRBV6-1 and TRBJ1-4, with D possibly TRBD1 on 5 matching bases. CDR1 and CDR2 (germline): MNHNS, SASEGT. The CDR3 loop spans 18 amino acids. The V end was cut by 6 bases, the J end by 7 bases, with 27 bases between.